This T cell receptor beta chain comes out of a study of early T cells in non-severe SARS-CoV-2 infection. On the study more broadly: The authors sequenced bulk RNA from unsorted whole blood, leaving chains unpaired.

The sample holds a few counts of this clonotype. TCRdb redid the calling of the 5' RACE reads with MiXCR, one entry per CDR3 protein. The profile shows about 55,000 distinct CDR3 sequences, less than 9.5% of them singletons. This receptor was identified in an adult who was a healthcare worker with PCR-confirmed SARS-CoV-2 infection or an uninfected control (not recorded which). Sequencing was carried out using whole blood.

CDR3 coding DNA: TGTGCCAGCAGCTTAGCGGGAGTCAGCTCCTACGAGCAGTACTTC. Protein: CASSLAGVSSYEQYF. The J gene is TRBJ2-7, the V gene TRBV7-9; D is possibly TRBD2 (5 bases). CDR1 SEHNR and CDR2 FQNEAQ come from the germline V gene (reference sequence). Between the trimmed V and J ends, which lost 0 bases and 0 bases, there was a span of 9 bases. CDR3 size: 15 residues.